The sequence of this T cell receptor beta chain was determined in a study of blood T cells in healthy people across ages. Then a second PCR, running roughly 7 to 11 cycles, was carried out with a sample-barcoded 5' primer and a J-beta primer mix. Researchers report that a template-switch adaptor with 12 random nucleotides tagged each cDNA molecule. MiXCR was run by TCRdb on the 5' RACE reads, yielding one entry per CDR3 protein. Among more than 650,000 distinct CDR3 sequences listed, 22% were seen once. This CDR3 comprises 14 residues. V lost 4 bases and J lost 8, with 14 bases in between. Germline CDR1 LGHDT, CDR2 YNNKEL (reference sequence). Many counts were recorded for this clonotype. Its cognate antigen is unknown. Whole-study results and caveats: Whereas aged donors had fewer naive CD4+ cells, long-lived donors had more of them and higher diversity. Expanded clonotype shifts may have been confounded, as the donors had an unknown CMV status.

The receptor was isolated from a man in his 70s in good health. The specimen was blood. The rearrangement uses TRBV3-1 and TRBJ1-4; no definite D call. The CDR3 loop is CASSPYGSAEKLFF. CDR3 DNA: TGTGCCAGCAGCCCCTATGGGAGCGCGGAAAAACTGTTTTTT.